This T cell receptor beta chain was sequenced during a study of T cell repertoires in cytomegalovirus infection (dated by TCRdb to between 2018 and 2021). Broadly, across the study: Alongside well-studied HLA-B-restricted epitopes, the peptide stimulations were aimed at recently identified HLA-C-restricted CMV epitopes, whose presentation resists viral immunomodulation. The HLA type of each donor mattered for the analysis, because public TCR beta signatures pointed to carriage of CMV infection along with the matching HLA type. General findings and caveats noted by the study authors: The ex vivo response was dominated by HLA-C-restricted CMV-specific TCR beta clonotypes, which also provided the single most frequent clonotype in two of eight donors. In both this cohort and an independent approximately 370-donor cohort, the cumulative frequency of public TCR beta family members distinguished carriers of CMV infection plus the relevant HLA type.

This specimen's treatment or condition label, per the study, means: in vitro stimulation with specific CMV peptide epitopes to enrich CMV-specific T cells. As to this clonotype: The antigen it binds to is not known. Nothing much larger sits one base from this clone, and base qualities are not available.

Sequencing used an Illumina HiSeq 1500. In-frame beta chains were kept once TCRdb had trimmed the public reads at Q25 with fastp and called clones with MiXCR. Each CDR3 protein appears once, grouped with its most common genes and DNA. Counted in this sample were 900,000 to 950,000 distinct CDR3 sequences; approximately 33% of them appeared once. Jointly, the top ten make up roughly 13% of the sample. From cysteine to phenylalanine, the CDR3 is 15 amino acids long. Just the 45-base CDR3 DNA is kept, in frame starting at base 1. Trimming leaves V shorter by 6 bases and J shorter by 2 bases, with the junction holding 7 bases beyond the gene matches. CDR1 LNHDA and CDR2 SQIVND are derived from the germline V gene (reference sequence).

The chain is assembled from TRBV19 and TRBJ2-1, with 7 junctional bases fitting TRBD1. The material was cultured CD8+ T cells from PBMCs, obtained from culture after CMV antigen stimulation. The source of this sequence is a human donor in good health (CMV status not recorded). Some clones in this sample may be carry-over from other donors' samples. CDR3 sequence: CASRADRVTYNEQFF. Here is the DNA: TGTGCCAGTAGAGCCGACAGGGTTACCTACAATGAGCAGTTCTTC.